This T cell receptor (beta chain) was profiled in a study of identical twins. TCRdb ran MiXCR on the 5' RACE reads and lists one entry per CDR3 protein. This table has under 900,000 distinct CDR3 sequences, around an eighth appearing once. For this clonotype: Its target is not known.

Trimming pared 3 bases from V and 2 bases from J, leaving 4 bases between. The CDR3 runs to 12 residues. The germline V gene has CDR1 SNHLY and CDR2 FYNNEI. The study, taken as a whole, reports: Out-of-frame alpha sequences that twins shared showed excess low generation probability.

The data also belong to a second study, concerning yellow fever vaccine responses in identical twins. According to that study: Twins' vaccine T cell response reportedly gave the appearance of partial convergence and partial personalization.

The sample was PBMCs. This chain connects TRBV2 to TRBJ2-5; D is uncertain. The sequence was collected from a woman aged 18-29 years in good health. The CDR3 sequence: CASSDWQETQYF. In DNA form, the CDR3 reads TGTGCCAGCAGTGATTGGCAAGAGACCCAGTACTTC.